The present entry profiles one TCR beta chain with its context. CDR1 is SGHTA and CDR2 is FQGNSA in the germline V gene. The CDR3 has 13 amino acids. V lost 3 bases and J lost 8, with 11 bases in between. TCRdb re-analysed the RT-PCR reads in MiXCR, keeping a single row per CDR3 protein. The table has almost 700,000 distinct CDR3 sequences, more than 13% seen once. The sequencing input was memory CD4+ T cells from blood. The chain recombines TRBV7-2 with TRBJ2-1; TRBD1 might be the D (5 bases). The sequence was obtained from a female donor in good health, serving as a healthy control. The CDR3: CASSLGPLYEQFF. The CDR3 coding sequence is TGTGCCAGCAGCTTGGGGCCGTTATATGAGCAGTTCTTC.